These 16 T cell receptor beta chains were sequenced from one sample in a study of T cells after yellow fever vaccination. Each CDR3 protein gets one entry after TCRdb re-called the 5' RACE reads with MiXCR. The table lists 300,000 or so distinct CDR3 sequences, around 6.8% of them singletons. This sample comprised PBMCs, obtained about 49 days after the first yellow fever vaccination. Receptor source: a man between 18 and 35 years old who received the YFV17D yellow fever vaccine.

This clonotype has only a few counts. The V and J genes are TRBV10-3 and TRBJ1-6; 10 positions agree with TRBD1. Losses at the gene ends were 3 bases for V and 9 bases for J; bases not matched to a gene: 2. The CDR3 consists of 14 residues. CDR1 is ENHRY and CDR2 is SYGVKD in the germline V gene. This chain's CDR3 is CAISDDRGLSPLHF. The CDR3 region has the DNA TGTGCCATCAGTGACGACAGGGGGCTTTCACCCCTCCACTTT.

The chain links TRBV11-2 to TRBJ1-1; D is ambiguous. This CDR3 is 13 amino acids long. V was trimmed by 7 bases and J by 0 bases, leaving 9 bases between them. Germline CDR1 and CDR2: SGHAT and FQNNGV. The CDR3 region is CASNKKLNTEAFF. The CDR3 nucleotides read TGTGCCAGCAATAAGAAATTGAACACTGAAGCTTTCTTT.

This clonotype was detected a few times. The V gene is TRBV20-1, the J gene TRBJ1-6, with D perhaps TRBD1 (6 bases). CDR1 is DFQATT, CDR2 SNEGSKA, per germline (reference sequence). CDR3 length: 14 amino acids. Trimming left V 5 bases short and J 11 bases short, with 19 bases between. DNA for the CDR3: TGCAGTGCTCCTAATGGGGGGGCCCGGGCACCCCTCCACTTT. Encoded protein: CSAPNGGARAPLHF.

The chain joins TRBV7-9 to TRBJ2-3; D gene ambiguous. The germline V and J ends were trimmed by 4 bases and 3 bases, with 14 bases remaining between them. Germline V CDR1 and CDR2: SEHNR, FQNEAQ (reference sequence). The CDR3 loop spans 15 amino acids. CDR3 in amino acids: CASSSFSAGTDTQYF. In DNA form, the CDR3 reads TGTGCCAGCAGCTCGTTCAGTGCTGGGACAGATACGCAGTATTTT.

This clonotype was picked up a small number of times. J is TRBJ2-1 and V is TRBV4-3; 12 nucleotides align to TRBD2. Losses at the gene ends were 0 bases for V and 3 bases for J; bases not matched to a gene: 9. The length of the CDR3 is 19 residues. Germline CDR1 LGHNA, CDR2 YSLEER. The CDR3 DNA follows: TGCGCCAGCAGCCAAGAACCCCCCCTAGCGGGGGGGGGCTACAATGAGCAGTTCTTC. Translated: CASSQEPPLAGGGYNEQFF.

This clonotype appeared many times. CDR3 nucleotides: TGCAGTGCTAGAGACCGTCTGACAGGGACGGGCGGGGAGCTGTTTTTT. The encoded protein is CSARDRLTGTGGELFF. This chain uses TRBV20-1 with TRBJ2-2, with TRBD1 matching 7 bases. Trimming cost V 0 bases and J 7 bases; bases outside gene matches: 11. This CDR3 has 16 amino acids. The germline CDR1 and CDR2 sequences are DFQATT and SNEGSKA (reference sequence).

The rearrangement joins TRBV6-5 to TRBJ2-3; TRBD2 agrees at 8 bases. Germline V gene sequence: CDR1 MNHEY, CDR2 SVGAGI. The CDR3 has 17 residues. V lost 0 bases, J lost 2 bases, and 7 bases stayed unmatched. The CDR3 sequence: CASSYSPRAGDTDTQYF. Here the CDR3 DNA reads TGTGCCAGCAGTTACTCCCCGCGAGCGGGGGACACAGATACGCAGTATTTT.

The table lists this clonotype with a few counts. The chain uses TRBV5-1 and TRBJ2-1; unclear D gene. The ends were cut back, 7 bases at V and 2 bases at J, with 19 bases in the middle. The CDR3 length is 16 residues. Germline lookup yields CDR1 SGHRS and CDR2 YFSETQ. The CDR3 nucleotides are TGCGCCAGCTCCCCCCTCCTGGCGGCGACCTACAATGAGCAGTTCTTC. Amino acids: CASSPLLAATYNEQFF. Supplemented by reference TRBV5-1 and TRBJ2-1, the full variable domain reads KAGVTQTPRYLIKTRGQQVTLSCSPISGHRSVSWYQQTPGQGLQFLFEYFSETQRNKGNFPGRFSGRQFSNSRSEMNVSTLELGDSALYLCASSPLLAATYNEQFFGPGTRLTVL.

The CDR3: CATSREGVERTEAFF. CDR3 nucleotides: TGTGCCACCAGCAGAGAAGGAGTTGAGAGGACTGAAGCTTTCTTT. V is TRBV15 and J is TRBJ1-1; D not resolved. V was trimmed by 0 bases and J by 5 bases, leaving 13 bases between them. The CDR3 has 15 amino acids. CDR1 LNHNV and CDR2 YYDKDF come from the germline V gene (reference sequence).

This clonotype was observed a few times. The DNA for the CDR3 is TGTGCCAGCTCACCCGGCGAGTACGAGCAGTACGTC. Translated: CASSPGEYEQYV. V usage is TRBV18 and J usage is TRBJ2-7, with D unclear. Germline V gene lookup returns CDR1 KGHSH and CDR2 LQKENI. V dropped 3 bases and J dropped 4 bases, with 7 bases sitting between them. This CDR3 is 12 amino acids long.

V and J are TRBV6-1 and TRBJ2-5; 9 nucleotides line up with TRBD1. CDR1 is MNHNS and CDR2 is SASEGT in the germline V gene. V lost 3 bases, J lost 5 bases, and 7 bases stayed unmatched. The CDR3 contains 15 residues. Here the CDR3 reads CASSDLDRGDETQYF. CDR3 in DNA: TGTGCCAGCAGTGACCTTGACAGGGGGGACGAGACCCAGTACTTC.

The chain has TRBV28 and TRBJ1-2, with D maybe TRBD1 (6 bases). V lost 4 bases, J lost 3 bases, and 6 bases lay in between. CDR3 length: 12 residues. Germline CDR1 reads MDHEN; CDR2 reads SYDVKM. CDR3 sequence: CASSSGDYGYTF. CDR3 nucleotide sequence: TGTGCCAGCAGTTCAGGGGACTATGGCTACACCTTC.

This chain links TRBV2 with TRBJ1-1, with a tentative D call TRBD1 (5 bases). The V gene lost 9 bases and the J gene lost 3 bases, with 23 bases spanning the gap. This CDR3 comprises 16 residues. Germline V gene lookup returns CDR1 SNHLY and CDR2 FYNNEI. In nucleotides, the CDR3 is TGTGCCAGTTCTAGCCCCCAGGGCACCCTTTACACTGAAGCTTTCTTT. Translated, it gives CASSSPQGTLYTEAFF. The whole variable domain, filled in from reference TRBV2 and TRBJ1-1, reads EPEVTQTPSHQVTQMGQEVILRCVPISNHLYFYWYRQILGQKVEFLVSFYNNEISEKSEIFDDQFSVERPDGSNFTLKIRSTKLEDSAMYFCASSSPQGTLYTEAFFGQGTRLTVV.

The gene calls are TRBV12-3 or TRBV12-4 and TRBJ2-2; 8 bases map to TRBD2. V shed 3 bases, J shed 3 bases, and the junction held 6 bases outside the gene matches. The CDR3 totals 16 residues. The CDR3 region is CASSFLMRGDTGELFF. CDR3 sequence (DNA): TGTGCCAGCAGTTTTCTGATGCGGGGGGACACCGGGGAGCTGTTTTTT.

This clonotype was counted a few times. The gene calls are TRBV11-2 and TRBJ2-1; 9 nucleotides match TRBD2. The trim removed 5 bases at V and 4 bases at J, leaving 9 bases unmatched. This CDR3 spans 16 amino acids. CDR1 and CDR2 from the germline V gene are SGHAT and FQNNGV. CDR3 protein: CASSPGAGGPYNEQFF. Written as DNA, the CDR3 is TGTGCCAGCAGCCCAGGGGCGGGGGGGCCATACAATGAGCAGTTCTTC.

This clonotype showed up many times. The J gene is TRBJ2-5, the V gene TRBV12-3 or TRBV12-4; D may be TRBD1 or TRBD2 (6 bases each). The CDR3 length is 14 residues. V lost 7 bases and J 4 bases, leaving 16 bases between the germline ends. DNA of the CDR3: TGTGCCAGCACCCTGGGCAGGGGAGGAGAGACCCAGTACTTC. Translated: CASTLGRGGETQYF.